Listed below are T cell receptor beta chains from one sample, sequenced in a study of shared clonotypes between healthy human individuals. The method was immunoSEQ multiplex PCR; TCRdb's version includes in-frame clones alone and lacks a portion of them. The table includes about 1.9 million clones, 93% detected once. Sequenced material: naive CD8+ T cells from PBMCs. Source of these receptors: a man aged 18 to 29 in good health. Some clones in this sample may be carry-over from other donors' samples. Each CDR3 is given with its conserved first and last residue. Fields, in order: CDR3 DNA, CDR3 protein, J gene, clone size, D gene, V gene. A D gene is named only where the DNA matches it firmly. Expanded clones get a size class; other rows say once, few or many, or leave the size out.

DNA: TGTGCCAGCAGCCGACCTCAGGAGGGGACTAATGAAAAACTGTTTTTT; CDR3: CASSRPQEGTNEKLFF; J: TRBJ1-4; size: NA; D: NA; V: TRBV7-9
DNA: TGTGCCAGCAGCTTAAGCGGGAGCCGCACAGATACGCAGTATTTT; CDR3: CASSLSGSRTDTQYF; J: TRBJ2-3; size: NA; D: TRBD2; V: TRBV7-3
DNA: TGCGCCAGCAGCTTACTTACAGGCCCACCGAATGAAAAACTGTTTTTT; CDR3: CASSLLTGPPNEKLFF; J: TRBJ1-4; size: NA; D: NA; V: TRBV5-1
DNA: TGTGCCAGCACCGACTGGTTAAACTACGAGCAGTACTTC; CDR3: CASTDWLNYEQYF; J: TRBJ2-7; size: NA; D: NA; V: TRBV6-6
DNA: TGCACCAGCAGCCAAGACTACACGGGGTTAAATGAAAAACTGTTTTTT; CDR3: CTSSQDYTGLNEKLFF; J: TRBJ1-4; size: NA; D: NA; V: TRBV1
DNA: TGTGCCAGCAGCGGCGGGACTAGCGGGAGCGTCACAGATACGCAGTATTTT; CDR3: CASSGGTSGSVTDTQYF; J: TRBJ2-3; size: NA; D: TRBD2; V: TRBV9
DNA: TGCGCCAGCAGCCAAGGGACAGGGGGGATGAACACTGAAGCTTTCTTT; CDR3: CASSQGTGGMNTEAFF; J: TRBJ1-1; size: NA; D: TRBD1; V: TRBV4-1
DNA: TGTGCCAGTAGTATAGGCGGGAGGAGCTCCTACGAGCAGTACTTC; CDR3: CASSIGGRSSYEQYF; J: TRBJ2-7; size: once; D: TRBD2; V: TRBV19
DNA: TGTGCCAGAAGCTTGGGGGTGGGAGTCATAACAGATACGCAGTATTTT; CDR3: CARSLGVGVITDTQYF; J: TRBJ2-3; size: once; D: NA; V: TRBV5-3
DNA: TGTGCCAGCAGCCCGCGAGGCGGCCACACTGAAGCTTTCTTT; CDR3: CASSPRGGHTEAFF; J: TRBJ1-1; size: NA; D: NA; V: TRBV14
DNA: TGTGCCAGCAGCTTAGTTGGGGGGTCCTACGAGCAGTACTTC; CDR3: CASSLVGGSYEQYF; J: TRBJ2-7; size: NA; D: NA; V: TRBV7-2
DNA: TGTGCCAGCAGCTTATATGTATCCTACGAGCAGTACTTC; CDR3: CASSLYVSYEQYF; J: TRBJ2-7; size: NA; D: NA; V: TRBV7-2
DNA: TGTGCCAGCCTAGCGACAGGGGAATATACCGGGGAGCTGTTTTTT; CDR3: CASLATGEYTGELFF; J: TRBJ2-2; size: once; D: TRBD1; V: TRBV2
DNA: TGTGCCAGCAGCTTAGGGGCAGGGGTTCCCTACGAGCAGTACTTC; CDR3: CASSLGAGVPYEQYF; J: TRBJ2-7; size: NA; D: NA; V: TRBV11-2
DNA: TGTGCCAGCAGTTTACAGGGGGCGCGTGGCACAGATACGCAGTATTTT; CDR3: CASSLQGARGTDTQYF; J: TRBJ2-3; size: NA; D: TRBD1; V: TRBV27
DNA: TGTGCCAGCAGCGCTCCGGCAGCGGGAAGTTATTGGGGTGAGCAGTTCTTC; CDR3: CASSAPAAGSYWGEQFF; J: TRBJ2-1; size: NA; D: TRBD2; V: TRBV9
DNA: TGTGCCAGCAGTGCCCCCCAGGGCGTAAGGTACGAGCAGTACTTC; CDR3: CASSAPQGVRYEQYF; J: TRBJ2-7; size: NA; D: NA; V: TRBV28
DNA: TGTGCCAGCAGTGAAAGGTATGGCGAGCAGTACTTC; CDR3: CASSERYGEQYF; J: TRBJ2-7; size: NA; D: NA; V: TRBV2
DNA: TGTGCCAGCAGCCGGGAAGGTAGCGAGACCCAGTACTTC; CDR3: CASSREGSETQYF; J: TRBJ2-5; size: NA; D: NA; V: TRBV28
DNA: TGCAGCGTTGAGCCAACGGACAGGGACGGTTACGAGCAGTACTTC; CDR3: CSVEPTDRDGYEQYF; J: TRBJ2-7; size: NA; D: TRBD1; V: TRBV29-1
DNA: TGTGCCAGCACTAAAGCGGGAGGAGGCTACGAGCAGTACTTC; CDR3: CASTKAGGGYEQYF; J: TRBJ2-7; size: once; D: TRBD2; V: TRBV28
DNA: TGTGCTAGTGCTTGGACCGCGAGCGGGCCCCCAGATACGCAGTATTTT; CDR3: CASAWTASGPPDTQYF; J: TRBJ2-3; size: NA; D: NA; V: TRBV12-5
DNA: TGTGCCAGCAGCCAACTTACTAGCGGGAGGTCCAATGAGCAGTTCTTC; CDR3: CASSQLTSGRSNEQFF; J: TRBJ2-1; size: NA; D: TRBD2; V: TRBV14
DNA: TGTGCCAGCAGCTTAAACAGGGCCGGGGGGGAGACCCAGTACTTC; CDR3: CASSLNRAGGETQYF; J: TRBJ2-5; size: NA; D: NA; V: TRBV7-6
DNA: TGTGCCAGCAGCTTAGGAAAGAGACAGGGCGAGTCGAACACCGGGGAGCTGTTTTTT; CDR3: CASSLGKRQGESNTGELFF; J: TRBJ2-2; size: NA; D: TRBD1; V: TRBV11-2
DNA: TGTGCCAGCTCTCTGTCGGGGAACACTGAAGCTTTCTTT; CDR3: CASSLSGNTEAFF; J: TRBJ1-1; size: NA; D: NA; V: TRBV9
DNA: TGTGCCAGCAGCTTAGGGCAGAATGAGCAGTTCTTC; CDR3: CASSLGQNEQFF; J: TRBJ2-1; size: NA; D: NA; V: TRBV11-2
DNA: TGCGCCAGCAGCTGGTCGTCCGTTGGGGGGCCGACTGAAAAACTGTTTTTT; CDR3: CASSWSSVGGPTEKLFF; J: TRBJ1-4; size: NA; D: NA; V: TRBV5-1
DNA: TGTGCCAGCAGTGAAGCATTAAATAACTCCTACGAGCAGTACTTC; CDR3: CASSEALNNSYEQYF; J: TRBJ2-7; size: once; D: NA; V: TRBV2
DNA: TGTGCCAGCAGCCCCCTCAACAGGAACACTGAAGCTTTCTTT; CDR3: CASSPLNRNTEAFF; J: TRBJ1-1; size: once; D: NA; V: TRBV11-2
DNA: TGTGCCAGCACCGTATCTAGCGGGAGTCAGGAGTACTTC; CDR3: CASTVSSGSQEYF; J: TRBJ2-7; size: NA; D: TRBD2; V: TRBV28
DNA: TGTGCCAGCAGCCCCGACAGGGGCGCTGAAGCTTTCTTT; CDR3: CASSPDRGAEAFF; J: TRBJ1-1; size: NA; D: TRBD1; V: TRBV5-6
DNA: TGTGCCAGCAGCGTAGCTTCAGATAGGTGGCACGGGGAGCTGTTTTTT; CDR3: CASSVASDRWHGELFF; J: TRBJ2-2; size: NA; D: NA; V: TRBV9
DNA: TGTGCCAGCAGCCAGGACATATCATCCTACGAGCAGTACTTC; CDR3: CASSQDISSYEQYF; J: TRBJ2-7; size: NA; D: NA; V: TRBV5-8
DNA: TGTGCCAGCAGCTTCCGGGACAGGGTCTACGAGCAGTACTTC; CDR3: CASSFRDRVYEQYF; J: TRBJ2-7; size: once; D: TRBD1; V: TRBV7-9
DNA: TGTGCCAGCAGCAAAGTGAGGGGACAGCCCCAGCATTTT; CDR3: CASSKVRGQPQHF; J: TRBJ1-5; size: NA; D: NA; V: TRBV21-1
DNA: TGTGCCAGTAGTTACGGGGCCTACAATGAGCAGTTCTTC; CDR3: CASSYGAYNEQFF; J: TRBJ2-1; size: NA; D: NA; V: TRBV19
DNA: TGTGCCAGCAGTGAATACAGGGTAGGGCGGTACACTGAAGCTTTCTTT; CDR3: CASSEYRVGRYTEAFF; J: TRBJ1-1; size: NA; D: NA; V: TRBV25-1
DNA: TGTGCCAGCAGCTACAGCGGGAGGGTACCCGGGGAGCTGTTTTTT; CDR3: CASSYSGRVPGELFF; J: TRBJ2-2; size: NA; D: TRBD2; V: TRBV7-2
DNA: TGTGCCAGCAGCTTTCGGGGCAGCACAGATACGCAGTATTTT; CDR3: CASSFRGSTDTQYF; J: TRBJ2-3; size: NA; D: NA; V: TRBV11-1
DNA: TGTGCCACCTGGGGCCAGGGGATAGACGAGCAGTACTTC; CDR3: CATWGQGIDEQYF; J: TRBJ2-7; size: NA; D: NA; V: TRBV27
DNA: TGTGCCAGCAGCTTAGGGGGTAGCACAGATACGCAGTATTTT; CDR3: CASSLGGSTDTQYF; J: TRBJ2-3; size: NA; D: NA; V: TRBV11-2
DNA: TGTGCCAGCAGTATGGGCAATCAGCCCCAGCATTTT; CDR3: CASSMGNQPQHF; J: TRBJ1-5; size: few; D: NA; V: TRBV5-6
DNA: TGTGCCAGCAGTCTACAGGGGGCGAGTGAAGCTTTCTTT; CDR3: CASSLQGASEAFF; J: TRBJ1-1; size: NA; D: TRBD1; V: TRBV6-5
DNA: TGTGCCAGAAGCTTATGGCCAATGAAGCAGTACTTC; CDR3: CARSLWPMKQYF; J: TRBJ2-7; size: NA; D: NA; V: TRBV5-3